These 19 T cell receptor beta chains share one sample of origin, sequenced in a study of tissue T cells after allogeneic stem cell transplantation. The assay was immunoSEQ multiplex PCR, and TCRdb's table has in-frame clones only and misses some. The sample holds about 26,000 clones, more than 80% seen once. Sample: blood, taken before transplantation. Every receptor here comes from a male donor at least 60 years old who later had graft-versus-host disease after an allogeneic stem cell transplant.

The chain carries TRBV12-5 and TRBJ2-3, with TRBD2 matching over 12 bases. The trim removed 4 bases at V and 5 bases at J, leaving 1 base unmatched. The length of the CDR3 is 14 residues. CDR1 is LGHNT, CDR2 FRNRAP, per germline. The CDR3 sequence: CASGWGLAGDTQYF. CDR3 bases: TGTGCTAGTGGTTGGGGACTAGCGGGAGATACGCAGTATTTT.

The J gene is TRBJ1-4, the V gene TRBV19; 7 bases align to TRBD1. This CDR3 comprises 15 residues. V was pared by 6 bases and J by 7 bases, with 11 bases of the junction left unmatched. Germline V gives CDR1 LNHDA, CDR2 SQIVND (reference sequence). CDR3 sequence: CASSSGGIMVEKLFF. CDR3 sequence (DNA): TGTGCCAGTAGCTCAGGGGGGATAATGGTTGAAAAACTGTTTTTT.

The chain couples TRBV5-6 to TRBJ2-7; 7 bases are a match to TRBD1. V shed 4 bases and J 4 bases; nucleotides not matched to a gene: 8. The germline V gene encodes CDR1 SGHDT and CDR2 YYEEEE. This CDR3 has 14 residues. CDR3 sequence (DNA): TGTGCCAGCAGCCTGTGGGACAGAACTTACGAGCAGTACTTC. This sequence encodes CASSLWDRTYEQYF.

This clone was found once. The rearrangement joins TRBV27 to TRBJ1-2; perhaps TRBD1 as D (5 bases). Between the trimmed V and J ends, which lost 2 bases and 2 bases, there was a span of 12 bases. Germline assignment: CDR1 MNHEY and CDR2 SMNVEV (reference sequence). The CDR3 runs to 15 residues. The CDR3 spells CASSLGQDTNYGYTF. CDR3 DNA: TGTGCCAGCAGTTTAGGCCAGGACACCAACTATGGCTACACCTTC.

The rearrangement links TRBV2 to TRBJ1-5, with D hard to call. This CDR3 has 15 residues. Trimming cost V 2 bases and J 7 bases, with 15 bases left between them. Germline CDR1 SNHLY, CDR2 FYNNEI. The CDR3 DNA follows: TGTGCCAGCAGTGAAAGTAACCTCATGAGCCAGCCCCAGCATTTT. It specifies CASSESNLMSQPQHF.

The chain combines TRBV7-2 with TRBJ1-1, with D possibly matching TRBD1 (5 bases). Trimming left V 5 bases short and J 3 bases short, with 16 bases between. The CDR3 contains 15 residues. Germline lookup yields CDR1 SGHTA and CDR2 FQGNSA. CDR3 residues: CASSPDREGYTEAFF. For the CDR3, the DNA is TGTGCCAGCAGCCCCGACAGAGAGGGGTACACTGAAGCTTTCTTT.

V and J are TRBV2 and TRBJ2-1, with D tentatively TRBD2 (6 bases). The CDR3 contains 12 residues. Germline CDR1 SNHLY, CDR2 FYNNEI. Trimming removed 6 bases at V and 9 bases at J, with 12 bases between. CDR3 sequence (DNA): TGTGCCAGCAGGCAGATGGGACTTGAGCAGTTCTTC. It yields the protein CASRQMGLEQFF.

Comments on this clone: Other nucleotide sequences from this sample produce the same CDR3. CDR3 coding DNA: TGTGCCAGCAGGGGACTAGCGGGGGGGCCAGATACGCAGTATTTT. Amino acids: CASRGLAGGPDTQYF. V gene TRBV6-5 combines with J gene TRBJ2-3; 16 bases agree with TRBD2. With V trimmed by 6 bases and J by 4 bases, 1 base remained unmatched. This CDR3 has 15 residues. From germline, CDR1 is MNHEY and CDR2 SVGAGI.

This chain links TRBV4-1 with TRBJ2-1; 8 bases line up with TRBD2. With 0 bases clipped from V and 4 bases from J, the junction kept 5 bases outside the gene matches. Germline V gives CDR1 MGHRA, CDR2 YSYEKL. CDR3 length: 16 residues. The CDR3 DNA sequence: TGCGCCAGCAGCCAAGATGGGACGGGAGGGTACAATGAGCAGTTCTTC. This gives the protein CASSQDGTGGYNEQFF.

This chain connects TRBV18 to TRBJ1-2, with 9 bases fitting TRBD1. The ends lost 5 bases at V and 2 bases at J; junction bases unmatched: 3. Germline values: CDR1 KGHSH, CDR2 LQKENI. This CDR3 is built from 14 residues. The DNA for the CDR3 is TGTGCCAGCTCAACCGGGACAGGGAACTATGGCTACACCTTC. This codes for CASSTGTGNYGYTF.

The chain's CDR3 is CASSQGGGNSYEQYF. The CDR3 nucleotides read TGCGCCAGCAGCCAAGGAGGCGGAAACTCCTACGAGCAGTACTTC. The chain combines TRBV4-1 with TRBJ2-7; D gene uncertain. Between the trimmed V and J ends, which lost 1 base and 0 bases, there was a span of 10 bases. Germline CDR1 is MGHRA and CDR2 is YSYEKL. There are 15 residues in the CDR3.

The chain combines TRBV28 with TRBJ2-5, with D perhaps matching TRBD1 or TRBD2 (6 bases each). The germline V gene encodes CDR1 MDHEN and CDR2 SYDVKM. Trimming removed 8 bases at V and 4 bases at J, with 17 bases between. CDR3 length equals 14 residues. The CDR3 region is CASRGGPFPETQYF. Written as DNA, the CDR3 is TGTGCCAGCCGAGGGGGGCCGTTCCCAGAGACCCAGTACTTC.

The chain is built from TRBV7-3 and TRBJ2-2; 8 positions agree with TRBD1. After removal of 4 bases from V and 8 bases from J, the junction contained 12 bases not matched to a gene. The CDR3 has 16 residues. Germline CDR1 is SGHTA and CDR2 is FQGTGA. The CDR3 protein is CASSSFRPDRGGELFF. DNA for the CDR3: TGTGCCAGCAGCTCCTTTCGTCCAGACAGGGGTGGGGAGCTGTTTTTT.

CDR3 DNA: TGCGCCAGCAGCTTTACAGGGGACACTGAAGCTTTCTTT. Translation gives CASSFTGDTEAFF. V gene TRBV5-1 combines with J gene TRBJ1-1; 7 bases agree with TRBD1. From germline, CDR1 is SGHRS and CDR2 YFSETQ. The CDR3 sequence is 13 residues long. With V trimmed by 2 bases and J by 3 bases, 1 base remained unmatched.

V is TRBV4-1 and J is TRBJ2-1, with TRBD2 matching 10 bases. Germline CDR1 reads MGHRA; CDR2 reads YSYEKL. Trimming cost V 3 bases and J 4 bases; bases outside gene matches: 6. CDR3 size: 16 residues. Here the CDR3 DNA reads TGCGCCAGCAGCCAGCAAACTAGCGGGGTTTACAATGAGCAGTTCTTC. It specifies CASSQQTSGVYNEQFF.

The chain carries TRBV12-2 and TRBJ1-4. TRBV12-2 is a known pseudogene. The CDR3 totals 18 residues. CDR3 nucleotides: TGTGCAAGTCGCTTGAGTCGAGGATCGGTATCGGCTAATGAAAAACTGTTTTTT. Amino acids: CASRLSRGSVSANEKLFF.

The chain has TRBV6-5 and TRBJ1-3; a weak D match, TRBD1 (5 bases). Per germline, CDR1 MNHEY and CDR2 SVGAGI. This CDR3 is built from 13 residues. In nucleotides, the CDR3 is TGTGGCTGGGGCCGAAACTCTGGAAACACCATATATTTT. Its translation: CGWGRNSGNTIYF.

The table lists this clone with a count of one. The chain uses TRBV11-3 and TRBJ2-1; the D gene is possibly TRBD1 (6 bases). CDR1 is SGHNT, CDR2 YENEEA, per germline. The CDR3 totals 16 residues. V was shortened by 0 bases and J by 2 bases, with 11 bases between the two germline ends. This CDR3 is CASSLDSQGPYNEQFF. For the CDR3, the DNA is TGTGCCAGCAGCTTAGATTCTCAGGGGCCCTACAATGAGCAGTTCTTC.

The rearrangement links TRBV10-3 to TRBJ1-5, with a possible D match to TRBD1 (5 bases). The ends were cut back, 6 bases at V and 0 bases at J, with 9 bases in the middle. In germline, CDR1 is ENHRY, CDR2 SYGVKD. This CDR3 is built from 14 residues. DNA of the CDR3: TGTGCCATCAGCCAAGGGGATAGCAATCAGCCCCAGCATTTT. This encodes CAISQGDSNQPQHF.